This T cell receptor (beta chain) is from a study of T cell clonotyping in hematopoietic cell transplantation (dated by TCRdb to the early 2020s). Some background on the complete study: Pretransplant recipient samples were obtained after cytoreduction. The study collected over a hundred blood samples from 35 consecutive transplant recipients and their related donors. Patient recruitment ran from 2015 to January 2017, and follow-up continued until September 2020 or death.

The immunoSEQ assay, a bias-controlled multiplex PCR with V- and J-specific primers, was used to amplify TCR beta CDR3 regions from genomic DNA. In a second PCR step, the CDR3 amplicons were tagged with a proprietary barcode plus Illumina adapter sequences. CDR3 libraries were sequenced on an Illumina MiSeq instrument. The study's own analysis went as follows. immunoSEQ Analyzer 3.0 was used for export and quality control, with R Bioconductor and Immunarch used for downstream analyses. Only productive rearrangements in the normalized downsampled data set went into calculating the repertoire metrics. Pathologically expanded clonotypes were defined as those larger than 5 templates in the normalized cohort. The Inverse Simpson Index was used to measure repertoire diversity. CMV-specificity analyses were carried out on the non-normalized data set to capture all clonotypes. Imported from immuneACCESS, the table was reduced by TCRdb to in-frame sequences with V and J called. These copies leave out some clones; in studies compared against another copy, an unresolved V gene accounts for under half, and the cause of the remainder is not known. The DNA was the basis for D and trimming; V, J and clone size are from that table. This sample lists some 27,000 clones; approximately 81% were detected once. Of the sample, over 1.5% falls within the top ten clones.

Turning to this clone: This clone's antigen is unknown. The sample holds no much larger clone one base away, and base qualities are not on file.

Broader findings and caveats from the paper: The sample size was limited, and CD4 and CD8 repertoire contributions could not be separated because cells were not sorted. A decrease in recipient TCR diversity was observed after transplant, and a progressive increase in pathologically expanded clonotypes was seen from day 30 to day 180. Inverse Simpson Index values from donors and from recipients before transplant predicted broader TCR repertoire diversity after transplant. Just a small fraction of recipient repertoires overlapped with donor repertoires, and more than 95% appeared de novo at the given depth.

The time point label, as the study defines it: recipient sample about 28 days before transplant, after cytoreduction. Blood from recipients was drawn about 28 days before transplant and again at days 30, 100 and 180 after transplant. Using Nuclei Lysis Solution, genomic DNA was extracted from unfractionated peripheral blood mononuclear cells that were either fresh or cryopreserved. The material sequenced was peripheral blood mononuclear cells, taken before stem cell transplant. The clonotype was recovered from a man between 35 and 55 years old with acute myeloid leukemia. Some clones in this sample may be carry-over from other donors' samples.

The CDR3 protein: CASSLRGAGEQYF. At the DNA level, the sequence is TGTGCCAGCAGTTTACGGGGGGCTGGTGAGCAGTACTTC. The chain is made from TRBV28 and TRBJ2-7, with TRBD2 tentatively as D gene (7 bases match). Cut back by 2 bases and 7 bases, the V and J ends lie 12 bases apart. The CDR3, from cysteine to phenylalanine, totals 13 residues. Only the CDR3 part of the read is kept: 39 bases, read in frame from the first base. For CDR1 and CDR2, the germline V gene lists MDHEN and SYDVKM.